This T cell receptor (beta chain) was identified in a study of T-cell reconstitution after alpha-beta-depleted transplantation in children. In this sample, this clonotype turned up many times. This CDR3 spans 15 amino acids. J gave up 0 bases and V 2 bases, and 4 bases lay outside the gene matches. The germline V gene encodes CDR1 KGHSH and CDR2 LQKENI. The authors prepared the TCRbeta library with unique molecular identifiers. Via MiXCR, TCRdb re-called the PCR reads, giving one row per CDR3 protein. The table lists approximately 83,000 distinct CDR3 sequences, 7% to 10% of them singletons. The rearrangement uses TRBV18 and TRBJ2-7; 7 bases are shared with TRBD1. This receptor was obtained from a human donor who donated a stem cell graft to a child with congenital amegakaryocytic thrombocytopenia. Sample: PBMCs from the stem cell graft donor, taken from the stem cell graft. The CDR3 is CASSPGTDNSYEQYF. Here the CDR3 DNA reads TGTGCCAGCTCACCAGGGACAGATAACTCCTACGAGCAGTACTTC.